These T cell receptor beta chains were read from a single sample in a study of T cells after yellow fever vaccination. TCRdb re-called the 5' RACE reads through MiXCR, storing one row per CDR3 protein. The sample carries 500,000 to 650,000 distinct CDR3 sequences, about a sixth recorded once. The sequenced sample was PBMCs, obtained about 5 days after the first yellow fever vaccination. These receptors were collected from a man aged 18 to 29 who received the YFV17D yellow fever vaccine. CDR3s include the opening cysteine and the closing phenylalanine or tryptophan. Each record gives: D gene, J gene, V gene, clone size, CDR3 protein, CDR3 DNA. A D gene is named only where the DNA matches it firmly. Size is omitted from some rows. Given values are once, few, many or a class for expanded clones.

D: -; J: TRBJ2-7; V: TRBV7-2; size: -; CDR3: CASSYGQLGSSYEQYF; DNA: TGTGCCAGCAGCTACGGACAGTTGGGAAGCTCCTACGAGCAGTACTTC
D: TRBD1; J: TRBJ2-2; V: TRBV29-1; size: -; CDR3: CSVGGTGGTGELFF; DNA: TGCAGCGTTGGCGGGACAGGGGGCACCGGGGAGCTGTTTTTT
D: -; J: TRBJ2-7; V: TRBV12-3/TRBV12-4; size: -; CDR3: CASSHLGAGVTYEQYF; DNA: TGTGCCAGCAGCCATTTGGGGGCGGGGGTTACCTACGAGCAGTACTTC
D: -; J: TRBJ2-5; V: TRBV7-3; size: many; CDR3: CASSLNRVETQYF; DNA: TGTGCCAGCAGCCTAAACAGGGTGGAGACCCAGTACTTC
D: TRBD2; J: TRBJ2-1; V: TRBV29-1; size: -; CDR3: CSVEASGTSGGAHYNEQFF; DNA: TGCAGCGTTGAAGCGTCCGGGACTAGCGGGGGGGCACACTACAATGAGCAGTTCTTC
D: -; J: TRBJ1-1; V: TRBV20-1; size: -; CDR3: CSAPGLKNTEAFF; DNA: TGCAGTGCTCCGGGACTGAAGAACACTGAAGCTTTCTTT
D: -; J: TRBJ1-1; V: TRBV7-8; size: -; CDR3: CASSLFPDNRLAEAFF; DNA: TGTGCCAGCAGCTTATTTCCGGACAACCGCCTCGCTGAAGCTTTCTTT
D: -; J: TRBJ2-7; V: TRBV7-6; size: -; CDR3: CASSSKAGRNYEQYF; DNA: TGTGCCAGCAGCTCTAAGGCGGGGCGGAACTACGAGCAGTACTTC
D: TRBD1; J: TRBJ2-1; V: TRBV5-1; size: many; CDR3: CASSTDRSSYNEQFF; DNA: TGCGCCAGCAGCACGGACAGGAGCTCCTACAATGAGCAGTTCTTC
D: TRBD1; J: TRBJ1-1; V: TRBV5-6; size: few; CDR3: CASSLISGRGTTEAFF; DNA: TGTGCCAGCAGCTTGATATCCGGCAGGGGGACCACTGAAGCTTTCTTT
D: -; J: TRBJ1-2; V: TRBV19; size: -; CDR3: CASSMARGGVYGYTF; DNA: TGTGCCAGTAGTATGGCCCGGGGGGGAGTGTATGGCTACACCTTC
D: -; J: TRBJ1-4; V: TRBV4-3; size: once; CDR3: CASSPLSTGANEKLFF; DNA: TGCGCCAGCAGCCCCCTAAGTACGGGTGCTAATGAAAAACTGTTTTTT
D: -; J: TRBJ1-1; V: TRBV27; size: -; CDR3: CASSNRVDTEAFF; DNA: TGTGCCAGCAGCAACAGGGTCGACACTGAAGCTTTCTTT
D: -; J: TRBJ2-1; V: TRBV6-2/TRBV6-3; size: many; CDR3: CASSLRRNEQFF; DNA: TGTGCCAGCAGCCTCAGGAGAAATGAGCAGTTCTTC
D: TRBD1; J: TRBJ1-2; V: TRBV28; size: few; CDR3: CASGQGSINYGYTF; DNA: TGTGCCAGCGGACAGGGGTCCATTAACTATGGCTACACCTTC
D: TRBD1; J: TRBJ1-3; V: TRBV28; size: few; CDR3: CASSLQGGLGNTIYF; DNA: TGTGCCAGCAGTCTACAGGGGGGACTTGGAAACACCATATATTTT
D: TRBD1; J: TRBJ2-1; V: TRBV25-1; size: many; CDR3: CASSGSGTALEEQFF; DNA: TGTGCCAGCAGTGGTTCCGGGACAGCCTTAGAGGAGCAGTTCTTC
D: -; J: TRBJ1-4; V: TRBV5-1; size: few; CDR3: CASSLASTNEKLFF; DNA: TGTGCCAGCAGCTTAGCCTCAACTAATGAAAAACTGTTTTTT
D: -; J: TRBJ2-5; V: TRBV10-3; size: few; CDR3: CAIRVGLDQETQYF; DNA: TGTGCCATCCGGGTCGGGTTGGACCAAGAGACCCAGTACTTC
D: -; J: TRBJ1-2; V: TRBV20-1; size: few; CDR3: CSARDNVDYGYTF; DNA: TGCAGTGCTAGGGATAACGTGGACTATGGCTACACCTTC